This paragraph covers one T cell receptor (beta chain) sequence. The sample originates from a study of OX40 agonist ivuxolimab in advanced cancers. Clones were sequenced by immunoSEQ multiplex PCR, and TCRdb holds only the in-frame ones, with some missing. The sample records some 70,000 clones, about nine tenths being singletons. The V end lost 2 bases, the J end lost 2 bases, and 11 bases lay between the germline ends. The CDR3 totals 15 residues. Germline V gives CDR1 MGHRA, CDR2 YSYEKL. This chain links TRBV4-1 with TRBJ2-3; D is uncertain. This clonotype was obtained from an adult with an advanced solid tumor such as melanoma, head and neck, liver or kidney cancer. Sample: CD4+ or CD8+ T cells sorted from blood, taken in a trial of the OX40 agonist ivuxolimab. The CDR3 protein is CASSQPYLATDTQYF. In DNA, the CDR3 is TGCGCCAGCAGCCAACCGTACTTAGCCACAGATACGCAGTATTTT.